This T cell receptor (beta chain) was recorded in a study of a mutant IDH1 vaccine in newly diagnosed glioma (dated by TCRdb to the early 2020s). Broadly, across the study: Of the roughly 34 treated patients, approximately 62% were male and approximately 38% were female, and the mean age was approximately 40 years. Prior to enrollment, standard therapy consisting of radiotherapy alone, temozolomide alone, or radiochemotherapy with temozolomide had been administered to patients, with the combination being received by most patients. Peripheral blood was collected at six visits: V03 (baseline), V05, V07, V10, V12 and V13. Longitudinal TCRB deep sequencing was done for fewer than 30 treated patients, wherever samples were available for exploratory analyses. Points the paper makes about the study in general: Across multiple MHC alleles, vaccine-induced immune responses were seen in nearly 95% of patients. According to the authors, sample limitations meant that analyses of patient blood samples could not be reproduced. PBMC samples for TCRB deep sequencing were selected based on availability. Pseudoprogression seemed to be unrelated to changes in the top peripheral T cell clonotypes found by TCRB sequencing.

The germline V gene provides CDR1 SGHTS and CDR2 YDEGEE. Taken from cysteine to phenylalanine, the CDR3 has 16 residues. Only the CDR3 DNA is retained, 48 bases long and in frame from the first base. The trim is 4 bases for V and 0 bases for J, with a gap of 14 bases between the germline ends. This clone was seen a single time. Its antigen remains unidentified. One base away there is no much larger clone; base qualities are not given. The sample's time point, from its label and the paper: baseline, week 1 (first vaccination visit). The sample's treatment or condition, from its label and the paper: pre-vaccination baseline after standard-of-care therapy. The donors had newly diagnosed IDH1-mutant astrocytomas of WHO grade 3 or 4 that showed loss of nuclear ATRX. The samples were drawn from NOA16, a multicentre, single-arm, open-label phase I trial in Germany that tested a mutant IDH1 peptide vaccine in humans for the first time. For immunogenicity testing, the blood drawn at visit V03 was used as the baseline sample. Genomic DNA for TCRB sequencing was isolated from EDTA blood with the DNeasy Blood and Tissue Kit.

The method was the immunoSEQ multiplex PCR assay. Following the manufacturer's protocol, the hsTCRB Kit was used to amplify rearranged TCR beta chain sequences. Sequencing of TCRB libraries was carried out on an Illumina MiSeq. The paper's processing steps were these. Demultiplexing, trimming and gene mapping were performed with the kit vendor's proprietary platform. Here the immuneACCESS table is served through TCRdb, limited to in-frame sequences with V and J called. Missing clones are a known gap in these copies; in checked studies unresolved V genes cover under half, and the rest lacks a known reason. The V and J calls and clone size were taken over from that table, and D and trimming were inferred from the DNA. The sample has about 98,000 clones on record, about 90% of them singletons. The top ten clones comprise approximately 0.57% of the sample.

The chain is assembled from TRBV5-8 and TRBJ2-1; there is no confident call for the D gene. This clonotype originated in a woman between 50 and 59 years old with glioma. The specimen comprised PBMCs, sampled from a glioma patient treated with radiotherapy, temozolomide or both. The DNA is TGTGCCAGCAGCCAAGAAGGAGTTAGCTCCTACAATGAGCAGTTCTTC. Translated, it reads CASSQEGVSSYNEQFF.